This section outlines one T cell receptor (beta chain) sequence together with its context. The antigen it recognizes is unknown. Base qualities are not at hand, and no much larger clone is one base apart. Participants in the prospective study were aged 18 to 89 years, lived in about two dozen United States geographic areas, and enrolled through a virtual design. Cohort assignment in the prospective study relied on participant-reported clinical history from a screening survey and a study questionnaire. Exposed participants had been in contact with someone with a PCR-confirmed or clinician-diagnosed COVID-19 case within 2 weeks of study entry. Mobile phlebotomists in the prospective study collected whole blood, serum and a nasopharyngeal or oropharyngeal swab from every participant. Prospective study participants could optionally give additional blood draws and questionnaires over an approximately 2-month period. Before DNA extraction, prospective study blood samples were shipped either frozen or at room temperature.

From the cysteine through the phenylalanine, the CDR3 covers 15 amino acids. Solely the CDR3 DNA is kept, with 45 bases framed from the first base. CDR1 and CDR2 (DFQATT, SNEGSKA) derive from the germline V gene (reference sequence). Trimming takes 3 bases from V and 1 base from J, and the germline ends sit 15 bases apart. TCRbeta CDR3 regions were amplified from genomic DNA using the immunoSEQ Assay, a bias-controlled multiplex PCR. Concerning the study's data processing: Nucleated cell counts per sample were estimated from amplification of reference gene primers within the assay. To quantify the absolute abundance of each unique TCRbeta CDR3 rearrangement, sequence reads were collapsed and filtered. Productive Simpson clonality was computed per sample as the square root of Simpson's diversity index over productive rearrangements. In its TCRdb copy, this immuneACCESS table keeps in-frame sequences only and misses some clones. Where compared with another copy, unresolved V genes explain less than half of these, and the others have no known cause. That table is the source of V, J and clone size, and D and trimming were worked out from the DNA. Across this sample there are nearly 300,000 clones, with under 90% seen only once. Less than 3.5% of the sample is taken by the ten largest.

The data belong to a study of blood T cell repertoires in COVID-19 (dated by TCRdb to 2020 to 2022). With regard to the full study: The collaborator samples originated in the United States, Italy and Spain and spanned the acute and convalescent phases of COVID-19. The material from the prospective study consisted of cDNA or gDNA derived from T cells, B-cell-depleted T cells, or PBMCs. Deeply sampled blood TCRbeta repertoires from subjects exposed to, actively infected with, or recovered from COVID-19 were included in the dataset. The repertoires were released in a freely available public database meant as a resource for research on the immune response to SARS-CoV-2. The samples were drawn from the first 160 participants of the ongoing ImmuneRACE study and from over a thousand subjects provided by 6 global collaborators. Nearly every sample came with metadata listing a de-identified subject ID, COVID-19 status, age in years and sex. Where HLA class I and class II types were available, the types were taken from metadata supplied by the sample provider, not from assay-based typing. On the study overall, not on this receptor specifically: How much clinical and demographic metadata was included differed by source and by participant, and the metadata was provided uncurated.

The receptor was isolated from a woman aged 45-65 years who had been exposed to COVID-19. Sequenced: PBMCs or T cells enriched from blood (not recorded which). The V and J genes are TRBV20-1 and TRBJ1-1; confidence is insufficient to name the D gene. The CDR3 has the sequence CSASWSARGNTEAFF. The nucleotide sequence reads TGCAGTGCTAGTTGGTCGGCCAGAGGGAACACTGAAGCTTTCTTT.